Each of the 9 T cell receptor beta chains below was sequenced from the same sample in a study of blood T cells in healthy people across ages. For the second PCR, which ran for roughly 6 to 12 cycles, a sample-barcoded 5' primer and a J-beta primer mix were used. TCRdb used MiXCR to reprocess the 5' RACE reads, holding one entry per CDR3 protein. The sample records about a million distinct CDR3 sequences, around 49% being singletons. Source material: blood. All receptors derive from a man between 25 and 39 years old in good health.

The chain employs TRBV6-4 and TRBJ2-5; D unresolved. In germline, CDR1 is MRHNA, CDR2 SNTAGT. CDR3 size: 12 residues. Trimming took 4 bases from V and 5 from J, leaving 8 bases between them. The CDR3 loop is CASSARTETQYF. Written as DNA, the CDR3 is TGTGCCAGCAGTGCGCGAACTGAGACCCAGTACTTC.

The chain carries TRBV7-9 and TRBJ2-1, with D perhaps given as TRBD1 or TRBD2 (6 bases each). CDR3 length equals 15 residues. V was clipped by 5 bases and J by 3 bases, with 14 bases between them. Germline values: CDR1 SEHNR, CDR2 FQNEAQ (reference sequence). CDR3 coding DNA: TGTGCCAGCAGCCCTGAGGAGGGGGGCTACAATGAGCAGTTCTTC. Translation: CASSPEEGGYNEQFF.

This clonotype has a handful of counts. V and J are TRBV28 and TRBJ1-2; D not certain. Germline CDR1 is MDHEN and CDR2 is SYDVKM. This CDR3 is built from 13 residues. In nucleotides, the CDR3 is TGTGACCCGAAGGAGGCCTCATGTTATGGCTACACCTTC. It specifies CDPKEASCYGYTF.

About this clonotype: A read error may explain this, as a much larger clone is one base away. J is TRBJ2-3 and V is TRBV7-2; 11 positions match TRBD2. This CDR3 spans 15 amino acids. Germline V gene data show CDR1 as SGHTA and CDR2 as FQGNSA. The CDR3 loop is CAGSSGLAGTDTQYF. CDR3 coding DNA: TGTGCCGGCAGCTCGGGACTAGCGGGCACAGATACGCAGTATTTT.

This clonotype was seen more than once but under ten times. This sequence joins TRBV20-1 and TRBJ2-1, with 8 bases lining up with TRBD2. The V segment lost 5 bases and the J segment 4 bases; nucleotides outside the gene matches: 16. Per the germline V gene, CDR1 is DFQATT and CDR2 is SNEGSKA (reference sequence). The CDR3 extends over 17 amino acids. The CDR3 protein is CSADPLAGRSVYNEQFF. CDR3 in DNA: TGCAGTGCTGATCCATTAGCGGGGCGTTCAGTTTACAATGAGCAGTTCTTC.

The gene calls are TRBV28 and TRBJ1-5; D is possibly TRBD1 (5 bases). Germline loops: CDR1 MDHEN, CDR2 SYDVKM. V was trimmed by 6 bases and J by 0 bases, leaving 12 bases between them. The CDR3 is made up of 15 amino acids. CDR3 protein: CASSWDVLSNQPQHF. CDR3 coding DNA: TGTGCCAGCAGCTGGGACGTACTTAGCAATCAGCCCCAGCATTTT. Full variable domain (rest looked up from reference TRBV28 and TRBJ1-5): DVKVTQSSRYLVKRTGEKVFLECVQDMDHENMFWYRQDPGLGLRLIYFSYDVKMKEKGDIPEGYSVSREKKERFSLILESASTNQTSMYLCASSWDVLSNQPQHFGDGTRLSIL.

Only a few counts were recorded for this clonotype. The chain is built from TRBV20-1 and TRBJ2-3, with TRBD2 identical over 7 bases. Trimming at V came to 1 base and at J to 4 bases, leaving 8 bases not matched to a gene. Germline-derived CDR1 and CDR2 are DFQATT and SNEGSKA (reference sequence). There are 15 residues in the CDR3. CDR3 loop: CSARVSAGVADTQYF. The CDR3, as DNA: TGCAGTGCTAGAGTGTCGGCGGGGGTGGCAGATACGCAGTATTTT.

Notes on this clonotype: A read error is possible here, since a much larger clone lies one base away. This chain joins TRBV6-5 and TRBJ2-5; 10 positions match TRBD2. V gave up 7 bases and J gave up 5 bases; unmatched junction bases: 10. The CDR3 consists of 15 residues. Germline V CDR1 and CDR2: MNHEY, SVGAGI. The CDR3 sequence: CASKEREGALETQYF. The CDR3 DNA is TGTGCCAGCAAGGAGCGGGAGGGCGCTTTGGAGACCCAGTACTTC.

This sequence joins TRBV28 and TRBJ2-5; 7 bases are a match to TRBD2. TRBJ2-1 matches the DNA end more closely, so the J call is doubtful. This CDR3 comprises 15 residues. Germline CDR1 and CDR2: MDHEN and SYDVKM. CDR3 DNA: TGTGCCAGCAGTACTAGCGAAAGTCGCCAAGAGACCCAGTTCTTC. This codes for CASSTSESRQETQFF.